These 7 T cell receptor beta chains originate from one sample sequenced in a study of shared clonotypes between healthy human individuals. Assay: immunoSEQ multiplex PCR; the TCRdb copy retains only in-frame clones and omits some. The repertoire consists of 700,000 to 950,000 clones, with about 97% occurring once and the leading ten covering about 0.25%. Naive CD8 cells, CD45RO-negative and positively selected for CCR7, excluded terminally differentiated effector memory CD45RA+ cells. Material: naive CD8+ T cells sorted from blood. Every receptor here comes from a young man in good health.

V is TRBV10-2 and J is TRBJ2-1, with 8 bases fitting TRBD2. Germline CDR1 and CDR2: WSHSY and SAAADI. CDR3 length: 13 residues. Trimming cost V 10 bases and J 5 bases; bases outside gene matches: 7. The CDR3 loop reads CAIWREANNEQFF. The CDR3 bases are TGCGCCATATGGCGGGAGGCAAACAATGAGCAGTTCTTC.

This chain uses TRBV2 with TRBJ1-5, with 9 bases identical to TRBD1. CDR3 length: 15 residues. Per the germline V gene, CDR1 is SNHLY and CDR2 is FYNNEI. The trim removed 10 bases at V and 6 bases at J, leaving 13 bases unmatched. The CDR3 spells CAIKRGTGLSQPQHF. The CDR3 nucleotides are TGTGCCATCAAAAGAGGGACAGGGCTGTCTCAGCCCCAGCATTTT.

The rearrangement links TRBV6-5 to TRBJ2-5; 11 bases line up with TRBD1. CDR3 length: 12 residues. Per the germline V gene, CDR1 is MNHEY and CDR2 is SVGAGI. V dropped 10 bases and J dropped 4; count of bases not matched to a gene: 2. CDR3 DNA sequence: TGTGCCACCGGGACAGGGGGAGAGACCCAGTACTTC. It codes for CATGTGGETQYF.

A single count supports this clone. The rearrangement uses TRBV11-2 and TRBJ2-7; unclear D gene. Trimming cost V 0 bases and J 2 bases, with 11 bases left between them. The CDR3 is 15 residues long. Per the germline V gene, CDR1 is SGHAT and CDR2 is FQNNGV. The CDR3 DNA sequence: TGTGCCAGCAGCTTAGAGTTCGCAGGAACCTACGAGCAGTACTTC. Its translation: CASSLEFAGTYEQYF.

This sequence joins TRBV27 and TRBJ2-2; D remains unclear. Trimming cost V 7 bases and J 1 base, with 16 bases left between them. The CDR3 extends over 16 amino acids. From germline, CDR1 is MNHEY and CDR2 SMNVEV (reference sequence). The CDR3 protein is CASTPLGRKNTGELFF. CDR3 coding DNA: TGTGCCAGCACCCCACTGGGCAGGAAGAACACCGGGGAGCTGTTTTTT.

This sequence joins TRBV5-1 and TRBJ2-7, with TRBD2 matching 9 bases. The CDR3 runs to 16 residues. Germline CDR1 and CDR2: SGHRS and YFSETQ. Trimming at V came to 0 bases and at J to 7 bases, leaving 11 bases not matched to a gene. CDR3 protein: CASSLGGSGSSREQYF. The CDR3 DNA sequence: TGCGCCAGCAGCTTGGGCGGTAGCGGGAGCTCGAGGGAGCAGTACTTC.

This sequence joins TRBV18 and TRBJ2-1; tentative D call: TRBD1 (5 bases). Per the germline V gene, CDR1 is KGHSH and CDR2 is LQKENI. The length of the CDR3 is 15 residues. Deletions cut 1 base from V and 5 bases from J, with 12 bases between. The CDR3 is CASSPLVEGDNEQFF. CDR3 DNA sequence: TGTGCCAGCTCACCACTAGTCGAAGGGGACAATGAGCAGTTCTTC.